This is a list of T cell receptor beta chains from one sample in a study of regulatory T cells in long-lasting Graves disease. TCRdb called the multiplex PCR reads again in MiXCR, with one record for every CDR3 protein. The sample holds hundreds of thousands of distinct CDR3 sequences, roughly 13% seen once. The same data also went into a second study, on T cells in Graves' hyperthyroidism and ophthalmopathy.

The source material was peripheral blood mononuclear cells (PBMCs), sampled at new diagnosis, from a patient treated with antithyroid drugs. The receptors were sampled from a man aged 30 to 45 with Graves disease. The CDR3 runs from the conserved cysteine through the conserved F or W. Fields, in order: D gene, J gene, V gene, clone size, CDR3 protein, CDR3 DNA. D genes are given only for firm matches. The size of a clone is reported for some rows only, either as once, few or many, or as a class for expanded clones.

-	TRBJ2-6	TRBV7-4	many	CASSSRQGGTNVLTF	TGTGCCAGCAGCTCTAGACAGGGCGGGACCAACGTCCTGACTTTC
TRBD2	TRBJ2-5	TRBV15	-	CATSPRLAGSQETQYF	TGTGCCACCAGTCCCCGACTAGCGGGCTCTCAAGAGACCCAGTACTTC
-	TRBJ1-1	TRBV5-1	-	CASSLAMLTGLNTEAFF	TGCGCCAGCAGCTTGGCCATGCTAACAGGGCTGAACACTGAAGCTTTCTTT
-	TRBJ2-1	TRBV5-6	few	CASSLTNTGNEQFF	TGTGCCAGCAGCTTGACTAACACGGGCAATGAGCAGTTCTTC
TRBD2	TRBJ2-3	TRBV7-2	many	CASSPVAGVRDTQYF	TGTGCCAGCAGCCCCGTAGCGGGAGTGAGAGATACGCAGTATTTT
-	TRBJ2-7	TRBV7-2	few	CASSLRRTGTYEQYF	TGTGCCAGCAGCTTACGCCGGACGGGTACCTACGAGCAGTACTTC
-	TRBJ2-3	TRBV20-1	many	CSASGAGWISTDTQYF	TGCAGTGCCAGTGGCGCGGGATGGATAAGCACAGATACGCAGTATTTT
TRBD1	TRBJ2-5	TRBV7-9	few	CASSRRTGVQETQYF	TGTGCCAGCAGCCGCAGGACAGGAGTCCAAGAGACCCAGTACTTC
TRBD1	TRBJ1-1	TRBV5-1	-	CASSLAPDRGLSRRNTEAFF	TGCGCCAGCAGCTTGGCCCCGGACAGGGGTCTCTCTCGACGGAACACTGAAGCTTTCTTT
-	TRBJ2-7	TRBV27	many	CASRGGGTYEQYF	TGTGCCTCTCGCGGAGGAGGCACCTACGAGCAGTACTTC
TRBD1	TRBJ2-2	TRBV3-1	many	CASSQRDSANTGELFF	TGTGCCAGCAGCCAGAGGGACAGTGCGAACACCGGGGAGCTGTTTTTT
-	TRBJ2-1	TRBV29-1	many	CSVEKGTTEQFF	TGCAGCGTTGAAAAGGGGACGACTGAGCAGTTCTTC
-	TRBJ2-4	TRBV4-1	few	CASSQVAGAVQNIQYF	TGCGCCAGCAGCCAAGTGGCAGGGGCGGTGCAGAACATTCAGTACTTC
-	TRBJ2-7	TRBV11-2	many	CASSLVKGTYEQYF	TGTGCCAGCAGCTTAGTGAAGGGTACCTACGAGCAGTACTTC
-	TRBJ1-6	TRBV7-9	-	CASSGASGSPLHF	TGTGCCAGCAGCGGGGCTTCGGGTTCACCCCTCCACTTT
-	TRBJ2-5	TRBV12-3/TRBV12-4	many	CASNQGPQETQYF	TGTGCCAGCAACCAGGGACCCCAAGAGACCCAGTACTTC
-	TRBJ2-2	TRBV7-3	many	CASSLTWDVGELFF	TGTGCCAGCAGCTTAACGTGGGATGTAGGGGAGCTGTTTTTT
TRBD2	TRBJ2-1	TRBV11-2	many	CASSLATAGGYNEQFF	TGTGCCAGCAGCTTAGCAACGGCGGGGGGCTACAATGAGCAGTTCTTC
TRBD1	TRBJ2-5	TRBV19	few	CASSPLPGQSQETQYF	TGTGCCAGTAGTCCCCTTCCGGGACAGAGTCAAGAGACCCAGTACTTC
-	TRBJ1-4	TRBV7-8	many	CASSPPGPGYEKLFF	TGTGCCAGCAGCCCCCCAGGGCCTGGGTACGAAAAACTGTTTTTT
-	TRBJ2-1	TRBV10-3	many	CAIRSTNNEQFF	TGTGCCATCAGAAGTACTAACAATGAGCAGTTCTTC
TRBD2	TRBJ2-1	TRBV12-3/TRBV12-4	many	CASSPQPPLGLAGYNEQFF	TGTGCCAGCAGCCCCCAGCCCCCTCTAGGACTAGCGGGGTACAATGAGCAGTTCTTC
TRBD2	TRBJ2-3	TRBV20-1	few	CSAMTSAAPSTDTQYF	TGCAGTGCTATGACTAGCGCAGCTCCTAGCACAGATACGCAGTATTTT
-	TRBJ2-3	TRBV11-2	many	CASSLAGRSTDTQYF	TGTGCCAGCAGCTTAGCGGGTAGGAGTACAGATACGCAGTATTTT
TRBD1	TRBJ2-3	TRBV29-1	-	CSVTGGGTDTQYF	TGCAGCGTTACAGGGGGCGGGACAGATACGCAGTATTTT
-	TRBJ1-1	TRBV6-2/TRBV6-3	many	CASSYLRGDTEAFF	TGTGCCAGCAGTTACTTAAGGGGGGACACTGAAGCTTTCTTT
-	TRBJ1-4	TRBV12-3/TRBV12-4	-	CASGGGDEKLFF	TGTGCCAGCGGGGGAGGGGATGAAAAACTGTTTTTT
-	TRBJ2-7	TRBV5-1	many	CASSSKGNPSYEQYF	TGCGCCAGCAGCTCGAAAGGGAACCCCTCCTACGAGCAGTACTTC
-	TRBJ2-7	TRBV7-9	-	CASSLAWGYEQYF	TGTGCCAGCAGCTTAGCGTGGGGCTACGAGCAGTACTTC
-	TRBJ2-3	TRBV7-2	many	CASSLLGGPSTDTQYF	TGTGCCAGCAGCTTACTGGGGGGCCCTAGCACAGATACGCAGTATTTT
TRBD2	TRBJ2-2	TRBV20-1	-	CSALSGSNTGELFF	TGCAGTGCTCTCAGCGGGAGTAACACCGGGGAGCTGTTTTTT
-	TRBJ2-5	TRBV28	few	CASSLSDQETQYF	TGTGCCAGCAGTTTATCCGATCAAGAGACCCAGTACTTC
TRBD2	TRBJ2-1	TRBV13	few	CASSSTPGLVPFF	TGTGCCAGCAGCTCCACCCCGGGACTAGTCCCGTTCTTC
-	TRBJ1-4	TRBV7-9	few	CASLSGWGEKLFF	TGTGCCAGCTTATCAGGATGGGGCGAAAAACTGTTTTTT
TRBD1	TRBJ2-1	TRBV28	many	CASSPTGGRYNEQFF	TGTGCCAGCAGCCCGACAGGGGGCCGCTACAATGAGCAGTTCTTC
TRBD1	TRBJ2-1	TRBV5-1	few	CASSLVRADRGRDEQFF	TGCGCCAGCAGCTTGGTCCGGGCGGACAGGGGGCGGGATGAGCAGTTCTTC
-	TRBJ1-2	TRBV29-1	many	CSVGPGWGNYGYTF	TGCAGCGTTGGCCCCGGGTGGGGTAACTATGGCTACACCTTC
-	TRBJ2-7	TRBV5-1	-	CASSFGAEQYF	TGTGCCAGCAGCTTCGGGGCCGAGCAGTACTTC
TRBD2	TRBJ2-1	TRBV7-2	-	CASSQEIEGAGGIREQFF	TGTGCCAGCAGCCAAGAAATAGAGGGAGCGGGAGGGATACGCGAGCAGTTCTTC
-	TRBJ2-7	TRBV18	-	CASSPPGLRSYEQYF	TGTGCCAGCTCACCACCTGGGCTAAGGTCCTACGAGCAGTACTTC
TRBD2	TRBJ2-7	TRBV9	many	CASSVAPGGPYEQYF	TGTGCCAGCAGCGTAGCCCCGGGAGGGCCCTACGAGCAGTACTTC
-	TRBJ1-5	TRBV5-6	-	CASSLGWGAGQPQHF	TGTGCCAGCAGCTTGGGGTGGGGGGCGGGTCAGCCCCAGCATTTT
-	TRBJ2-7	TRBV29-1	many	CSVSGTGYEQYF	TGCAGCGTATCCGGGACTGGCTACGAGCAGTACTTC
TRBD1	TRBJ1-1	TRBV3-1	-	CASSQGQLEAFF	TGTGCCAGCAGCCAGGGACAGCTTGAAGCTTTCTTT
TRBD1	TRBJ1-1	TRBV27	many	CASSLFRGTEAFF	TGTGCCAGCAGTTTATTCAGGGGGACTGAAGCTTTCTTT
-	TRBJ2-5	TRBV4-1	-	CASSQTLGETQYF	TGCGCCAGCAGCCAAACCCTCGGGGAGACCCAGTACTTC
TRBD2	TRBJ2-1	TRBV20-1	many	CSASKLAGVYNEQFF	TGCAGTGCTAGTAAGCTAGCGGGAGTCTACAATGAGCAGTTCTTC
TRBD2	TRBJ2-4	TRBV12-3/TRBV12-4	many	CASSLGGSSNIQYF	TGTGCCAGCAGTTTAGGCGGGAGCAGTAACATTCAGTACTTC
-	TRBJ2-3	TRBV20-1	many	CSARDSRPTDTQYF	TGCAGTGCTAGAGATTCGAGACCTACAGATACGCAGTATTTT
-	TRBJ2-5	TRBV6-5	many	CASSYSKGGETQYF	TGTGCCAGCAGTTACTCGAAAGGTGGAGAGACCCAGTACTTC
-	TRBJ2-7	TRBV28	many	CASSLGRAFYEQYF	TGTGCCAGCAGTTTGGGGAGAGCCTTCTACGAGCAGTACTTC
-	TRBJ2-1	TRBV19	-	CASSIYPVSYNEQFF	TGTGCCAGTAGTATATATCCCGTCTCCTACAATGAGCAGTTCTTC
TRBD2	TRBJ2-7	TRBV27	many	CASSLVSGLAGGWAYEQYF	TGTGCCAGCAGTTTAGTTTCCGGACTAGCGGGAGGATGGGCCTACGAGCAGTACTTC
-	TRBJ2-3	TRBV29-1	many	CSVSKTGLTDTQYF	TGCAGCGTTTCAAAGACGGGACTCACAGATACGCAGTATTTT
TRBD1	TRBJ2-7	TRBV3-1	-	CASSSRFQGAHEQYF	TGTGCCAGCAGCTCAAGGTTTCAGGGGGCCCACGAGCAGTACTTC
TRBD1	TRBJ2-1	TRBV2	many	CASRGQEQFF	TGTGCCAGCAGGGGACAGGAGCAGTTCTTC